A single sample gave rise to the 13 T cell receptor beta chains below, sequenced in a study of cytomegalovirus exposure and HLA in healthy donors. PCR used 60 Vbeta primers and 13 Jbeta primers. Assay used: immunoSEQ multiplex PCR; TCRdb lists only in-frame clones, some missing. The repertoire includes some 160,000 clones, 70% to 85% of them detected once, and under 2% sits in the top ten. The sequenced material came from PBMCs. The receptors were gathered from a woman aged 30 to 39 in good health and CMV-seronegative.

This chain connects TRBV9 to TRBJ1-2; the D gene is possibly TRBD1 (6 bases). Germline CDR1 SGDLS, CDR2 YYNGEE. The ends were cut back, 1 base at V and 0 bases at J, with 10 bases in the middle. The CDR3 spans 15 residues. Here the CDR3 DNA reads TGTGCCAGCAGCGTATTACAGGGAGCTAACTATGGCTACACCTTC. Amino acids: CASSVLQGANYGYTF.

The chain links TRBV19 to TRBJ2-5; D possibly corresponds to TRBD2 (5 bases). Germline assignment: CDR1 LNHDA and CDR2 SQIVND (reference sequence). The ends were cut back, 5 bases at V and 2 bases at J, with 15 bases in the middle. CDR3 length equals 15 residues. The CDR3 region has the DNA TGTGCCAGTAGTGCACTAGGCGGGTCACAAGAGACCCAGTACTTC. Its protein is CASSALGGSQETQYF.

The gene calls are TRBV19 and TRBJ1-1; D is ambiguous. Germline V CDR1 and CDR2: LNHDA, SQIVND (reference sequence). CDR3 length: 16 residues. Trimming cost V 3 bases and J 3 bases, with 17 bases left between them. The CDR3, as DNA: TGTGCCAGTAGTATTCCCTCCTTTAGAGAGGACACTGAAGCTTTCTTT. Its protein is CASSIPSFREDTEAFF.

CDR3 DNA sequence: TGCGCCAGCAGCCAATCGGCGACAGGGGCGGTTGAGACCCAGTACTTC. Translating it yields CASSQSATGAVETQYF. The chain links TRBV4-3 to TRBJ2-5, with 8 positions matching TRBD1. Germline assignment: CDR1 LGHNA and CDR2 YSLEER. V gave up 2 bases and J gave up 5 bases; unmatched junction bases: 10. The CDR3 has 16 residues.

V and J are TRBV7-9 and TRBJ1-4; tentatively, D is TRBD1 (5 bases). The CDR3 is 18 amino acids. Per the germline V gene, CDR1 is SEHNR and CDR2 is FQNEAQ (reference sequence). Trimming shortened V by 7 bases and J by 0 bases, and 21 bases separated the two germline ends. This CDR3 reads CASTLGIDSVATNEKLFF. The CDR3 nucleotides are TGTGCCAGCACGTTGGGAATCGACAGCGTCGCAACTAATGAAAAACTGTTTTTT.

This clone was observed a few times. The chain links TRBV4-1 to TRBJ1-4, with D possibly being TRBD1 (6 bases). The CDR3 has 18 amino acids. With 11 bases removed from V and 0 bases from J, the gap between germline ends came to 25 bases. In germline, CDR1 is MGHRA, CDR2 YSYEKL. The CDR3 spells CASRRSRTADATNEKLFF. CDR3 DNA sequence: TGCGCCTCTCGAAGATCCCGGACAGCGGATGCAACTAATGAAAAACTGTTTTTT.

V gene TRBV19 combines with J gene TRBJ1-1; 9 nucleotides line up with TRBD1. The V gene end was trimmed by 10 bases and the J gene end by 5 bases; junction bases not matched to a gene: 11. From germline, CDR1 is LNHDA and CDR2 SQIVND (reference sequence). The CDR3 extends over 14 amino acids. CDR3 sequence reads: CATTLGTGLTEAFF. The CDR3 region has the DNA TGTGCCACCACCCTGGGGACAGGGTTGACTGAAGCTTTCTTT. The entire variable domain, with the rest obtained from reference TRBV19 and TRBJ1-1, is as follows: DGGITQSPKYLFRKEGQNVTLSCEQNLNHDAMYWYRQDPGQGLRLIYYSQIVNDFQKGDIAEGYSVSREKKESFPLTVTSAQKNPTAFYLCATTLGTGLTEAFFGQGTRLTVV.

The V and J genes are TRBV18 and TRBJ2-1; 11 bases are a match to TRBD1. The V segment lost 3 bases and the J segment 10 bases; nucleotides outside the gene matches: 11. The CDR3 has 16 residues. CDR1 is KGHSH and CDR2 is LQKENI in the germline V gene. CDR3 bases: TGTGCCAGCTCACCGGGGACAGGGGGACCTACCGAGGAGCAGTTCTTC. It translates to CASSPGTGGPTEEQFF.

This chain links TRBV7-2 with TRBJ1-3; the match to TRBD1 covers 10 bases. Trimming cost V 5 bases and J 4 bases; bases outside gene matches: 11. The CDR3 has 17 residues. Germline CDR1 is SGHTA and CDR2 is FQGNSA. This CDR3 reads CASSRFGTGAEGNTIYF. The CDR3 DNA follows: TGTGCCAGCAGCCGGTTCGGGACAGGGGCGGAAGGAAACACCATATATTTT.

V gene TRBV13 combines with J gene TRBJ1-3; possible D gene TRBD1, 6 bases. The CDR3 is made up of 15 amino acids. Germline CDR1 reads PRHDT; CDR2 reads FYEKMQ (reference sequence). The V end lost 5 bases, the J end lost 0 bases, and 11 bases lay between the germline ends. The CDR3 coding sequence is TGTGCCAGCAGCCGACAGGCTACCTCTGGAAACACCATATATTTT. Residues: CASSRQATSGNTIYF.

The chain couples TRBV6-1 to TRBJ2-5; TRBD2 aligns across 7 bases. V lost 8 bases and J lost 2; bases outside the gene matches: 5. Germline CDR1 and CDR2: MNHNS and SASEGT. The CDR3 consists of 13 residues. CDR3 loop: CASCTSAQETQYF. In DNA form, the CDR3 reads TGTGCCAGCTGCACTAGCGCGCAAGAGACCCAGTACTTC.

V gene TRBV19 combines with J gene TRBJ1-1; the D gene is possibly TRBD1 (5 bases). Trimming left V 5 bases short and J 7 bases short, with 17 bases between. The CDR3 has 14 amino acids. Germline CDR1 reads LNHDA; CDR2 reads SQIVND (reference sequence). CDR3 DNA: TGTGCCAGTAGTGGGGGGGACTTTTCCCTTGAAGCTTTCTTT. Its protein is CASSGGDFSLEAFF.

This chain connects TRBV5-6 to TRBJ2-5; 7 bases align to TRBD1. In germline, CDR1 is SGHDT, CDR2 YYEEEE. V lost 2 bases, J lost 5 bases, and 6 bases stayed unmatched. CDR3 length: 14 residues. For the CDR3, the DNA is TGTGCCAGCAGCTTACAGGGGTATCAGGAGACCCAGTACTTC. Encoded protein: CASSLQGYQETQYF.